This T cell receptor (beta chain) was recorded in a study of early T cells in non-severe SARS-CoV-2 infection. TCRdb ran MiXCR on the 5' RACE reads and lists one entry per CDR3 protein. In the table there are 81,000 or so distinct CDR3 sequences, roughly 12% of which are singletons. This clonotype was counted ten times or more. Germline V gene lookup returns CDR1 SGHTA and CDR2 FQGNSA. V gave up 5 bases and J gave up 5 bases, with 10 bases separating them. The CDR3 is 13 amino acids. This TCR came from an adult who was a healthcare worker with PCR-confirmed SARS-CoV-2 infection or an uninfected control (not recorded which). The J gene is TRBJ2-1, the V gene TRBV7-2; possible D gene TRBD2, 5 bases. Sequencing was done on a sample of whole blood. The CDR3 DNA follows: TGTGCCAGCAGCGCGAGGCGGGACAATGAGCAGTTCTTC. Its protein product is CASSARRDNEQFF.